This entry features one TCR beta chain sequence. The antigen is not known. The entry originates in a study of cytomegalovirus exposure and HLA in healthy donors. Study observations and caveats: According to a later analysis, donors in an Asian-associated ancestry cluster reportedly had fewer N-insertions than the 666-donor mean. Cytomegalovirus-associated TCR beta chains were listed, numbering some 150.

CDR1 is ENHRY, CDR2 SYGVKD, per germline. The ends were cut back, 2 bases at V and 6 bases at J, with 16 bases in the middle. This CDR3 has 15 residues. The PCR employed 60 Vbeta primers together with 13 Jbeta primers. This table comes from immunoSEQ multiplex PCR, and its TCRdb copy is limited to in-frame clones, with some not included. The sample has approximately 220,000 clones, 60% to 85% seen once. This receptor was taken from a man aged 35-49 years in good health and CMV-seronegative. J is TRBJ1-1 and V is TRBV10-3, with D hard to call. Sequences were obtained from PBMCs. CDR3 region: CAISEVAGRTPEAFF. For the CDR3, the DNA is TGTGCCATCAGTGAGGTGGCGGGAAGAACACCTGAAGCTTTCTTT.